Listed below are T cell receptor beta chains from one sample, sequenced in a study of blood T cell repertoires in COVID-19. Data came from immunoSEQ multiplex PCR; TCRdb stores just in-frame clones and leaves some out. Among about 160,000 clones listed, roughly 83% were seen once. What was sequenced was peripheral blood. These receptors were collected from a woman older than 75 with active or convalescent COVID-19. CDR3s include the opening cysteine and the closing phenylalanine or tryptophan. A D gene is named only where the DNA matches it firmly. Clone sizes are given selectively: once, few, many, or a class where the clone is expanded.

j_call clone_size d_call v_call cdr3_length cdr3_nt cdr3_aa
TRBJ2-3 - - TRBV4-1 13 TGCGCCAGCAGCCAAGTCGGTCCAGGTACGCAGTATTTT CASSQVGPGTQYF
TRBJ2-5 - - TRBV5-1 16 TGCGCCAGCAGCTTGGGAGACAGGGACTACCAAGAGACCCAGTACTTC CASSLGDRDYQETQYF
TRBJ2-1 - - TRBV3-1/TRBV3-2 17 TGTGCCAGCAGCCAAGGTTCGGCAGGCCGTACCAGGGGGACTCAGTTCTTC CASSQGSAGRTRGTQFF
TRBJ2-5 - - TRBV2 15 TGTGCCAGCACCCCCTGGAGGGTGGCCCAAGAGACCCAGTACTTC CASTPWRVAQETQYF
TRBJ1-2 - - TRBV28 13 TGTGCCAGCAGTAGCTTTGAGGTTGGGGGCTACACCTTC CASSSFEVGGYTF
TRBJ2-1 - TRBD2 TRBV6-5 15 TGTGCCAGCAGTTACGGGACTAGCGGGAAGGATGAGCAGTTCTTC CASSYGTSGKDEQFF
TRBJ1-5 - - TRBV7-9 15 TGTGCCAGCAGCCCGGGACTGAATAGCAATCAGCCCCAGCATTTT CASSPGLNSNQPQHF
TRBJ2-7 - TRBD1 TRBV19 15 TGTGCCAGTAGTCCACGCGGACAGGGGACCTACGAGCAGTACTTC CASSPRGQGTYEQYF
TRBJ2-1 - TRBD2 TRBV30 16 TGTGCCTGGAGTGTCTCGAAGCGGGGCGGGTACAATGAGCAGTTCTTC CAWSVSKRGGYNEQFF
TRBJ2-3 few - TRBV27 16 TGTGCCACCCGAAGTTTAACAGGAGGGAGCACAGATACGCAGTATTTT CATRSLTGGSTDTQYF
TRBJ2-7 - TRBD2 TRBV7-2 16 TGTGCCAGCAGCTCATCTAGCGGGGGGACCTCCTACGAGCAGTACTTC CASSSSSGGTSYEQYF
TRBJ1-1 once TRBD1 TRBV5-1 15 TGCGCCAGCAGCCGGGACAGCTACATGAACACTGAAGCTTTCTTT CASSRDSYMNTEAFF
TRBJ1-2 few - TRBV30 13 TGTGCCTGGAGGGCAGGGATCATCTATGGCTACACCTTC CAWRAGIIYGYTF
TRBJ1-5 - - TRBV4-3 15 TGCGCCAGCAGCCAAGTATGGACAGATAATCAGCCCCAGCATTTT CASSQVWTDNQPQHF
TRBJ2-3 - TRBD2 TRBV9 16 TGTGCCAGCAGCCCTTCGGGGGGAATGGAAACAGATACGCAGTATTTT CASSPSGGMETDTQYF
TRBJ2-4 - TRBD1 TRBV27 17 TGTGCCAGCAGTTTACGAGTAGGGGGCGAAGCCAAAAACATTCAGTACTTC CASSLRVGGEAKNIQYF
TRBJ1-3 once - TRBV25-1 15 TGTGCCAGCAGTGGTTCAGGGAAGACCGGAAACACCATATATTTT CASSGSGKTGNTIYF
TRBJ2-4 - TRBD1 TRBV6-1 17 TGTGCCAGCAGTGACAGGGGGCTCCGATATACCAAAAACATTCAGTACTTC CASSDRGLRYTKNIQYF
TRBJ2-3 - TRBD2 TRBV4-3 16 TGCGCCAGCAGCCAATGGGGACTAGCGGGCACAGATACGCAGTATTTT CASSQWGLAGTDTQYF
TRBJ2-1 - TRBD2 TRBV4-3 15 TGCGCCAGCAGCCAAAGTGGGACTAGCTTTAATGAGCAGTTCTTC CASSQSGTSFNEQFF
TRBJ1-3 few TRBD1 TRBV19 17 TGTGCCAGTAGTATGGGCAGGGGGCCCAGCTCTGGAAACACCATATATTTT CASSMGRGPSSGNTIYF
TRBJ2-3 - TRBD2 TRBV30 16 TGTGCCTGGAGTGGACTAGCGGGGGGGCGGTCCGATACGCAGTATTTT CAWSGLAGGRSDTQYF
TRBJ1-5 - - TRBV12-3/TRBV12-4 12 TGTGCCAGCAGTTTCCCAGATCAGCCCCAGCATTTT CASSFPDQPQHF
TRBJ1-3 once - TRBV4-3 15 TGCGCCAGCAGCCAAGATGGGCAGGGCGGAAACACCATATATTTT CASSQDGQGGNTIYF
TRBJ1-1 few - TRBV6-2/TRBV6-3 11 TGTGCCAGCAGTCGCGACAGGGAAGCTTTCTTT CASSRDREAFF
TRBJ2-7 few TRBD1 TRBV29-1 13 TGCAGCGTTACCGGGACAGGGGAGTACGAGCAGTACTTC CSVTGTGEYEQYF
TRBJ1-6 once TRBD1 TRBV6-6 14 TGTGCCAGCAGCCCCGGACAGGGAGGTTCACCCCTCCACTTT CASSPGQGGSPLHF
TRBJ1-1 - - TRBV12-5 11 TGTGCTAGTGTTAGGAGGACTGAAGCTTTCTTT CASVRRTEAFF
TRBJ2-3 once - TRBV6-5 16 TGTGCCAGCAGTTACTCAGGGACAATAAGCACAGATACGCAGTATTTT CASSYSGTISTDTQYF
TRBJ1-6 few TRBD1 TRBV7-2 19 TGTGCCAGCAGCCAATACCCCCAGGGACAGGCTCTTGGTAATTCACCCCTCCACTTT CASSQYPQGQALGNSPLHF
TRBJ1-2 - - TRBV16 16 TGTGCCAGCAGCCCAGGGGCAGGGGCTAAGGAGAGCGGCTACACCTTC CASSPGAGAKESGYTF